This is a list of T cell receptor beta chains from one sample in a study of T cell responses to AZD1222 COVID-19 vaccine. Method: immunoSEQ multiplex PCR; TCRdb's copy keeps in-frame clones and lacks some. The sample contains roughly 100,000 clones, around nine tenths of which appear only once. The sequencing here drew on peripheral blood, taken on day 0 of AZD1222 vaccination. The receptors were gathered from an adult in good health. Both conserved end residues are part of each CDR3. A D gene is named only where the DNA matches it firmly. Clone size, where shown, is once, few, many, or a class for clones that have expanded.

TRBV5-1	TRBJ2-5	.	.	CASSIGLEVSGETQYF	TGCGCCAGCAGCATCGGACTGGAGGTCTCTGGGGAGACCCAGTACTTC
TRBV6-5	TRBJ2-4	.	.	CASSYSEGLDIQYF	TGTGCCAGCAGTTACTCCGAGGGATTGGACATTCAGTACTTC
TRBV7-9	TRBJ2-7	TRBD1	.	CASSEIPGQGSYEQYF	TGTGCCAGCAGCGAGATACCGGGACAGGGCTCCTACGAGCAGTACTTC
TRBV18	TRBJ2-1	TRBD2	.	CASSPGRENYNEQFF	TGTGCCAGCTCACCAGGGCGGGAGAACTACAATGAGCAGTTCTTC
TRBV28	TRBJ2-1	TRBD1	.	CAGQGHLGRSEQFF	TGTGCCGGACAGGGTCATTTGGGACGATCGGAGCAGTTCTTC
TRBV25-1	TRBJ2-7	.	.	CASSGRKSSYEQYF	TGTGCCAGCAGCGGAAGAAAGAGCTCCTACGAGCAGTACTTC
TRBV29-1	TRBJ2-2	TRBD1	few	CSVRKGTGGASGELFF	TGCAGCGTTAGGAAAGGGACAGGGGGCGCATCAGGGGAGCTGTTTTTT
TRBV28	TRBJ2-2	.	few	CASSLALGELFF	TGTGCCAGCAGTTTAGCCCTTGGGGAGCTGTTTTTT
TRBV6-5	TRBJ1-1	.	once	CASSYDGRYTEAFF	TGTGCCAGCAGTTACGATGGGAGGTACACTGAAGCTTTCTTT
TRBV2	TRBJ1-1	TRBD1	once	CASRRQGALSNTEAFF	TGTGCCAGCAGAAGACAGGGGGCGCTGTCGAACACTGAAGCTTTCTTT
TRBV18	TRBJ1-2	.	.	CASSPWEEKSYGYTF	TGTGCCAGCTCACCCTGGGAAGAGAAGTCCTATGGCTACACCTTC
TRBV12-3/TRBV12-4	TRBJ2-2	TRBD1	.	CASSLQGVGELFF	TGTGCCAGCAGTTTACAGGGGGTTGGGGAGCTGTTTTTT
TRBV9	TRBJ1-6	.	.	CASSEVYNSPLHF	TGTGCCAGCAGCGAGGTCTATAATTCACCCCTCCACTTT
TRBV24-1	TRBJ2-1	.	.	CATSERRGGVMNEQFF	TGTGCCACCAGTGAACGCCGCGGAGGGGTCATGAATGAGCAGTTCTTC
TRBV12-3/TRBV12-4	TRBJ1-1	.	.	CASSSPSEVKAFF	TGTGCCAGCAGTTCGCCCTCCGAAGTAAAAGCTTTCTTT
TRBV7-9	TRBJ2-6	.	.	CASSLVNSGANVLTF	TGTGCCAGCAGCTTGGTAAACTCTGGGGCCAACGTCCTGACTTTC
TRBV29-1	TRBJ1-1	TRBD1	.	CSVGPRGQFQAFF	TGCAGCGTTGGTCCACGGGGACAGTTTCAAGCTTTCTTT
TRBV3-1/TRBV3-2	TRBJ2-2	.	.	CASSQALGTSTGELFF	TGTGCCAGCAGCCAAGCACTAGGAACAAGCACCGGGGAGCTGTTTTTT
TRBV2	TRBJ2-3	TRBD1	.	CASSDLDRGRSDTQYF	TGTGCCAGCAGTGATCTGGACAGGGGGCGATCAGATACGCAGTATTTT
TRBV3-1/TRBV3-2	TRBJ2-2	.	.	CASSLAVALNTGELFF	TGTGCCAGCAGCCTTGCGGTAGCGCTGAACACCGGGGAGCTGTTTTTT
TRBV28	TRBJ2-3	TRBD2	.	CASSLSGLAGGDTQYF	TGTGCCAGCAGTTTATCTGGACTAGCGGGAGGAGATACGCAGTATTTT
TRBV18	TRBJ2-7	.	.	CASSPGREPYEQYF	TGTGCCAGCTCACCGGGGCGGGAACCCTACGAGCAGTACTTC
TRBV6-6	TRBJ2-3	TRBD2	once	CASRPPRLAGGLGTDTQYF	TGTGCCAGCCGTCCCCCGCGACTAGCGGGAGGGCTGGGCACAGATACGCAGTATTTT
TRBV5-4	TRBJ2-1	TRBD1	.	CASSGGQGSYNEQFF	TGTGCCAGCAGCGGGGGACAGGGCTCCTACAATGAGCAGTTCTTC
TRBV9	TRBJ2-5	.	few	CASSPEGETQYF	TGTGCCAGCAGCCCCGAGGGGGAGACCCAGTACTTC
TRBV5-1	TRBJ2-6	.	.	CASSLAGGSGANVLTF	TGCGCCAGCAGCTTGGCCGGGGGCTCTGGGGCCAACGTCCTGACTTTC
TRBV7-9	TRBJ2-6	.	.	CASSFGGAGANVLTF	TGTGCCAGCAGCTTCGGAGGGGCTGGGGCCAACGTCCTGACTTTC
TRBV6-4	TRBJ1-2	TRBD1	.	CALRGGQGRTNYGYTF	TGTGCCCTTAGAGGGGGACAGGGTCGGACTAACTATGGCTACACCTTC
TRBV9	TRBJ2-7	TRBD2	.	CASSVAGEGLAGFTQYF	TGTGCCAGCAGCGTAGCAGGTGAGGGACTAGCGGGATTTACGCAGTACTTC
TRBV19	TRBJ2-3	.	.	CASSIAQRRATQYF	TGTGCCAGTAGTATTGCCCAGAGGCGGGCTACGCAGTATTTT
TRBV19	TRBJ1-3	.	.	CASSPGLSSGNTIYF	TGTGCCAGTAGTCCCGGACTGAGCTCTGGAAACACCATATATTTT
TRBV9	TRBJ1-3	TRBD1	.	CASSLGQAGNTIYF	TGTGCCAGCAGCTTGGGACAGGCGGGAAACACCATATATTTT
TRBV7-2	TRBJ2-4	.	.	CASSEGISFLAKNIQYF	TGTGCCAGCTCGGAGGGGATTAGTTTTCTGGCCAAAAACATTCAGTACTTC
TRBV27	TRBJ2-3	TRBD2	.	CASSLSGTTVTDTQYF	TGTGCCAGCAGTTTAAGTGGGACTACGGTCACAGATACGCAGTATTTT
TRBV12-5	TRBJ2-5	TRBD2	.	CASGPGTSGRNAETQYF	TGTGCTAGTGGCCCCGGGACTAGCGGGAGAAACGCCGAGACCCAGTACTTC
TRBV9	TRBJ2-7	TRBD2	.	CASSVEAGERGYEQYF	TGTGCCAGCAGCGTGGAAGCGGGGGAACGGGGATACGAGCAGTACTTC
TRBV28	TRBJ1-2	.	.	CASTRFGIRGGYTF	TGTGCCAGCACCCGATTCGGGATCAGGGGTGGCTACACCTTC
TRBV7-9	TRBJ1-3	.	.	CASSPSGNTIYF	TGTGCCAGCAGCCCCTCTGGAAACACCATATATTTT
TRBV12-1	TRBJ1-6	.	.	CASSLRGSPLHF	TGTGCCAGCAGCTTGAGGGGCTCACCCCTCCACTTT
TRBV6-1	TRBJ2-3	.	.	CASSERMKSTDTQYF	TGTGCCAGCAGTGAAAGGATGAAGAGCACAGATACGCAGTATTTT
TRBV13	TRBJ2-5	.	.	CASSYGWETQYF	TGTGCCAGCAGCTACGGCTGGGAGACCCAGTACTTC
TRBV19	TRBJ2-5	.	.	CASSIIGGSETQYF	TGTGCCAGTAGTATAATCGGAGGGTCGGAGACCCAGTACTTC
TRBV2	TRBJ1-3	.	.	CASSGLRFSGNTIYF	TGTGCCAGCAGTGGGTTGAGGTTCTCTGGAAACACCATATATTTT
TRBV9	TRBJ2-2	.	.	CASSPGYSRATGELFF	TGTGCCAGCAGCCCCGGGTATTCAAGGGCCACCGGGGAGCTGTTTTTT
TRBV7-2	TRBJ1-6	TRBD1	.	CASSPVGQGSNSPLHF	TGTGCCAGCAGCCCCGTCGGACAGGGTAGTAATTCACCCCTCCACTTT
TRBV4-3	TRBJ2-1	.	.	CASSQRASQGNEQFF	TGCGCCAGCAGCCAACGCGCGTCCCAAGGGAATGAGCAGTTCTTC
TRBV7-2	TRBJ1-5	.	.	CASSFNPSQPQHF	TGTGCCAGCAGCTTTAATCCTTCTCAGCCCCAGCATTTT
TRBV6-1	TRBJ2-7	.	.	CASSEALGPYEQYF	TGTGCCAGCAGTGAAGCGCTAGGCCCCTACGAGCAGTACTTC
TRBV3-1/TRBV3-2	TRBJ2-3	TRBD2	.	CASSQDGAGGPDTQYF	TGTGCCAGCAGCCAAGATGGGGCGGGAGGGCCGGATACGCAGTATTTT
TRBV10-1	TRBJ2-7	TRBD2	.	CASSETSGRGYYEQYF	TGCGCCAGCAGTGAGACCTCTGGGAGGGGATACTACGAGCAGTACTTC
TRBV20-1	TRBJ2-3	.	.	CSAGGHSTDTQYF	TGCAGTGCTGGTGGACACTCCACAGATACGCAGTATTTT
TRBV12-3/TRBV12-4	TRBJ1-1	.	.	CASSSEENTEAFF	TGTGCCAGCAGCTCAGAAGAAAACACTGAAGCTTTCTTT
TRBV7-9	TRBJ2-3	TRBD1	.	CASRRDSIDTQYF	TGTGCCAGCAGACGGGACAGCATAGATACGCAGTATTTT
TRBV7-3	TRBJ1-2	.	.	CASSLNRDHGYTF	TGTGCCAGCAGCTTAAATAGGGACCATGGCTACACCTTC